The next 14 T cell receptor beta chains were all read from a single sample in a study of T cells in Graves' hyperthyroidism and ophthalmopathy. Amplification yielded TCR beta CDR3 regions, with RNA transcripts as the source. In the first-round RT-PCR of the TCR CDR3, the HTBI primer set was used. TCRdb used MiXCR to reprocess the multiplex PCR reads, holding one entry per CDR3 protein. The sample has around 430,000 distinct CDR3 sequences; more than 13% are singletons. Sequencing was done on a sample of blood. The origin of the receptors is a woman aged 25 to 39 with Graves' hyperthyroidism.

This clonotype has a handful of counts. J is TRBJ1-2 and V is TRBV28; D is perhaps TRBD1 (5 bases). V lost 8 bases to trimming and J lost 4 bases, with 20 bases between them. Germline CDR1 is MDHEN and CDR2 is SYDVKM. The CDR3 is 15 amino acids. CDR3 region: CASLREGQGVYGYTF. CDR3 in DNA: TGTGCCAGCTTAAGAGAGGGCCAGGGCGTCTATGGCTACACCTTC.

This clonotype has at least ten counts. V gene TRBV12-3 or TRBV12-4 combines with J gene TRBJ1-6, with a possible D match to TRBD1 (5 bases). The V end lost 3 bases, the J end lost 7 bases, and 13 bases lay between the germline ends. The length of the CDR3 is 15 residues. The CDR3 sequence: CASSLGPVGNSPLHF. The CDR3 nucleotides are TGTGCCAGCAGTTTGGGGCCCGTGGGAAATTCACCCCTCCACTTT.

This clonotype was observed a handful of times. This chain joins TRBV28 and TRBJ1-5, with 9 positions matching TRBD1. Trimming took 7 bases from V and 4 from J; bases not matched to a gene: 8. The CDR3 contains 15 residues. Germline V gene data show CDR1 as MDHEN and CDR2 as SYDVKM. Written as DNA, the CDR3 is TGTGCCAGCACCTTGGGACAGGGAAGAAATCAGCCCCAGCATTTT. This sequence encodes CASTLGQGRNQPQHF.

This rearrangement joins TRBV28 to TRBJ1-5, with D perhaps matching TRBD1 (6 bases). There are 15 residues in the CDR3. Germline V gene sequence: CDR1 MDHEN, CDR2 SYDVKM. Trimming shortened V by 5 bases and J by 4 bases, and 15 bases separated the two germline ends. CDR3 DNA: TGTGCCAGCAGTGTGACAGGTCCCCCTAATCAGCCCCAGCATTTT. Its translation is CASSVTGPPNQPQHF.

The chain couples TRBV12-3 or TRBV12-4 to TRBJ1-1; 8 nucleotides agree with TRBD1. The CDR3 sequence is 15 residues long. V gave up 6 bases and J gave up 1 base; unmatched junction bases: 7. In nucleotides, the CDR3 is TGTGCCAGCAGGTCTACAGGGGGAACGAACACTGAAGCTTTCTTT. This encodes CASRSTGGTNTEAFF.

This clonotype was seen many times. CDR3 DNA sequence: TGTGCCAGCAGCCAAGAGGGACTCCAAGAGACCCAGTACTTC. Translating gives CASSQEGLQETQYF. The J gene is TRBJ2-5, the V gene TRBV3-1, with D perhaps matching TRBD2 (6 bases). Trimming removed 0 bases at V and 1 base at J, with 6 bases between. This CDR3 is built from 14 residues. Germline assignment: CDR1 LGHDT and CDR2 YNNKEL (reference sequence).

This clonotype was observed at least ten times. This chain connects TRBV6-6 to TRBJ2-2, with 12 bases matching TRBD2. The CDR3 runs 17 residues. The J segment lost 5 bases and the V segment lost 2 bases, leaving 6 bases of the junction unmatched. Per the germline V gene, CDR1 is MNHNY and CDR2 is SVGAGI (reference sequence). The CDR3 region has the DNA TGTGCCAGCAGTTACACACTAGCGGGAGGAAATACCGGGGAGCTGTTTTTT. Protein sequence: CASSYTLAGGNTGELFF.

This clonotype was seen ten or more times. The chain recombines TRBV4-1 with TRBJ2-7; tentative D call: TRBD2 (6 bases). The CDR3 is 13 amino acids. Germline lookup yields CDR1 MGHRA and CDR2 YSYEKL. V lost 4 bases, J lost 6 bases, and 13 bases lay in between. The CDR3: CASSPSAGSEQYF. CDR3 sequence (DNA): TGCGCCAGCAGCCCCAGTGCGGGATCCGAGCAGTACTTC.

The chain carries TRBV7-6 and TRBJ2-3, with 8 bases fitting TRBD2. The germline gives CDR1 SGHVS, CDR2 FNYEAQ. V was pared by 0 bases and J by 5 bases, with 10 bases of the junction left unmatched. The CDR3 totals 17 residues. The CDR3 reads CASSLAQVAGRGDTQYF. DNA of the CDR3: TGTGCCAGCAGCTTAGCGCAAGTAGCGGGAAGAGGAGATACGCAGTATTTT.

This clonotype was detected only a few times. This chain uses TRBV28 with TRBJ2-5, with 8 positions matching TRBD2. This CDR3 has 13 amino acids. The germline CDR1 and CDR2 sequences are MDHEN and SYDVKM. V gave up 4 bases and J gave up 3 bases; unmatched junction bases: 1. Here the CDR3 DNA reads TGTGCCAGCAGTTCAGCGGGAGAAGAGACCCAGTACTTC. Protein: CASSSAGEETQYF. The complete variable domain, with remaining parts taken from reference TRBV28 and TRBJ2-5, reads DVKVTQSSRYLVKRTGEKVFLECVQDMDHENMFWYRQDPGLGLRLIYFSYDVKMKEKGDIPEGYSVSREKKERFSLILESASTNQTSMYLCASSSAGEETQYFGPGTRLLVL.

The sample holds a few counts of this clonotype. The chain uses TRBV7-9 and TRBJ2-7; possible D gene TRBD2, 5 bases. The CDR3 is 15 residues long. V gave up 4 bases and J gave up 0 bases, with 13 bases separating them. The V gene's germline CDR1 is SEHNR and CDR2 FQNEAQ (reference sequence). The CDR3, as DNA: TGTGCCAGCAGCTCCCCGGACTCTAGCTCCTACGAGCAGTACTTC. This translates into CASSSPDSSSYEQYF.

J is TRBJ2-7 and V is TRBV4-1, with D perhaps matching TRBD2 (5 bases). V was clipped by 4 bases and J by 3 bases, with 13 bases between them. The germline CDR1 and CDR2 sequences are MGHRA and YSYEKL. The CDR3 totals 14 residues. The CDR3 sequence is CASSRREAYYEQYF. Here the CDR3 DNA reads TGCGCCAGCAGCCGCCGGGAAGCGTACTACGAGCAGTACTTC.

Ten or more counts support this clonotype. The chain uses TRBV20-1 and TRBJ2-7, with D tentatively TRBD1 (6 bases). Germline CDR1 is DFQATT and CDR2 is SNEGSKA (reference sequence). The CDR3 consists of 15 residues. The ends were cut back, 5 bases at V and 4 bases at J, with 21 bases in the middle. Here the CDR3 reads CSAPPSQGSLYEQYF. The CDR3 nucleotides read TGCAGTGCTCCCCCGTCACAGGGTTCTCTATACGAGCAGTACTTC.

Here the CDR3 reads CASSSKQGAGGGCEQFF. As DNA, the CDR3 is TGTGCCAGCAGCTCCAAGCAGGGGGCGGGAGGAGGGTGTGAGCAGTTCTTC. The V gene is TRBV5-4, the J gene TRBJ2-1; D possibly matches TRBD1 or TRBD2 (8 bases each). CDR1 and CDR2 (germline): SGHNT, YYREEE (reference sequence). The CDR3 length is 17 residues. V was pared by 3 bases and J by 9 bases, with 25 bases between. Based on the CDR3 plus reference TRBV5-4 and TRBJ2-1, the full variable domain is ETGVTQSPTHLIKTRGQQVTLRCSSQSGHNTVSWYQQALGQGPQFIFQYYREEENGRGNFPPRFSGLQFPNYSSELNVNALELDDSALYLCASSSKQGAGGGCEQFFGPGTRLTVL.